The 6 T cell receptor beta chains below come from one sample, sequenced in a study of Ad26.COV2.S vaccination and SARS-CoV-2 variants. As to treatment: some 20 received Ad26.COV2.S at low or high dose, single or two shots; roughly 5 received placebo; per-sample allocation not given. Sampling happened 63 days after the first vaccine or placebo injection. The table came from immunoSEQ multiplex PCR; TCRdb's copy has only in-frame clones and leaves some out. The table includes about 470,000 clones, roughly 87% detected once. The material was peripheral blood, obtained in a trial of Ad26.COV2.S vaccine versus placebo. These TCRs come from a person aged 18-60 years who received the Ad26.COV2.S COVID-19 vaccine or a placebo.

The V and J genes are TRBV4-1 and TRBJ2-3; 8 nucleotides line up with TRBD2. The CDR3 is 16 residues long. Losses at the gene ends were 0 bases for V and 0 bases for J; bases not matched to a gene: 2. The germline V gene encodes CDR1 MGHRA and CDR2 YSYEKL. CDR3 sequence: CASSQDPGGSTDTQYF. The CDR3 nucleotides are TGCGCCAGCAGCCAAGATCCGGGAGGGAGCACAGATACGCAGTATTTT.

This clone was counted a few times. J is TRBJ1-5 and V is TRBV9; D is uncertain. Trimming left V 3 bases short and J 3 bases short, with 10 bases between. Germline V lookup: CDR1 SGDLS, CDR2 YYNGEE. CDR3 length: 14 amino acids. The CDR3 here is CASSALASNQPQHF. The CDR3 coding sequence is TGTGCCAGCAGCGCCCTGGCCTCCAATCAGCCCCAGCATTTT.

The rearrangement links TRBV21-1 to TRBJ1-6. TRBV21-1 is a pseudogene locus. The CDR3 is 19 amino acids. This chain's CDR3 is CASSKKKRGSRSYNSPLHF. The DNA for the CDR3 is TGTGCCAGCAGCAAAAAGAAGCGGGGCTCGAGATCCTATAATTCACCCCTCCACTTT.

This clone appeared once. CDR3 sequence: CASSPDRLAPLHF. DNA for the CDR3: TGTGCCAGCAGCCCTGACAGGTTGGCACCCCTCCACTTT. J is TRBJ1-6 and V is TRBV12-3 or TRBV12-4; tentative D call: TRBD1 (6 bases). The ends were cut back, 6 bases at V and 11 bases at J, with 14 bases in the middle. CDR3 size: 13 residues.

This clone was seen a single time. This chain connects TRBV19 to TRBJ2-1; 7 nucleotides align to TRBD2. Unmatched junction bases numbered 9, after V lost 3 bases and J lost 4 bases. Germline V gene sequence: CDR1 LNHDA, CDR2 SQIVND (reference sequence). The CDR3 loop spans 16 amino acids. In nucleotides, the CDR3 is TGTGCCAGTAGTATGGAGGGGAGGGGTGTGTACAATGAGCAGTTCTTC. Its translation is CASSMEGRGVYNEQFF.

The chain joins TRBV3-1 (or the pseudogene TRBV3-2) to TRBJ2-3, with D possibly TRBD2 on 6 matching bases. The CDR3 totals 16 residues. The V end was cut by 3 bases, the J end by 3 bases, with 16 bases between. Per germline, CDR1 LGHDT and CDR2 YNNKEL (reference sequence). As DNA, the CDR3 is TGTGCCAGCAGCCAGGGGATAGCGGTCGCGACAGATACGCAGTATTTT. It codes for CASSQGIAVATDTQYF.